One sample yielded the 21 T cell receptor beta chains listed below, sequenced in a study of blood T cell repertoires in COVID-19. The data were produced by immunoSEQ multiplex PCR, yet TCRdb's version contains in-frame clones alone and is incomplete. This sample carries about 250,000 clones, roughly 85% of them seen once, and the ten largest clones take 9.1%. The source material was PBMCs or T cells enriched from blood (not recorded which). These receptors all come from a woman in her forties or fifties with acute COVID-19.

The chain recombines TRBV11-1 with TRBJ1-1, with 9 bases fitting TRBD1. This CDR3 is 14 amino acids long. Germline trimming cut 2 bases from V and 5 bases from J; bases unmatched to any gene: 3. CDR1 and CDR2 from the germline V gene are SGHAT and FQDESV (reference sequence). CDR3 coding DNA: TGTGCCAGCAGCTTAAGACAGGGGGGGACTGAAGCTTTCTTT. Protein sequence: CASSLRQGGTEAFF.

This clone was observed once. This chain uses TRBV7-2 with TRBJ2-5; 11 bases line up with TRBD1. Germline-derived CDR1 and CDR2 are SGHTA and FQGNSA. This CDR3 contains 16 residues. The V and J ends lost 1 base and 5 bases, in that order; junction bases with no gene match: 6. The CDR3 DNA reads as TGTGCCAGCAGCTTAGGCCTTGGGACAGGGGGGGAGACCCAGTACTTC. This codes for CASSLGLGTGGETQYF.

The CDR3 loop reads CASSSRGPGLNTIYF. The CDR3, as DNA: TGTGCCAGCAGCTCCAGGGGGCCGGGTTTAAACACCATATATTTT. The V gene is TRBV5-6, the J gene TRBJ1-3; 8 bases are shared with TRBD1. Germline V gives CDR1 SGHDT, CDR2 YYEEEE. The CDR3 runs to 15 residues. With 3 bases clipped from V and 6 bases from J, the junction kept 8 bases outside the gene matches. Complete variable domain (other parts from reference TRBV5-6 and TRBJ1-3): DAGVTQSPTHLIKTRGQQVTLRCSPKSGHDTVSWYQQALGQGPQFIFQYYEEEERQRGNFPDRFSGHQFPNYSSELNVNALLLGDSALYLCASSSRGPGLNTIYFGEGSWLTVV.

CDR3 bases: TGTGCCACCAGCCGGGGGAGGAACTACGAGCAGTACTTC. This translates into CATSRGRNYEQYF. V is TRBV15 and J is TRBJ2-7; D may be TRBD2 (6 bases). This CDR3 comprises 13 residues. The germline gives CDR1 LNHNV, CDR2 YYDKDF (reference sequence). Trimming shortened V by 5 bases and J by 3 bases, and 11 bases separated the two germline ends.

This chain links TRBV18 with TRBJ1-2, with D tentatively TRBD1 (5 bases). CDR1 is KGHSH, CDR2 LQKENI, per germline. The CDR3 is made up of 13 amino acids. V was pared by 2 bases and J by 6 bases, with 10 bases between. In DNA form, the CDR3 reads TGTGCCAGCTCACCAGGGGGGTCACATGGCTACACCTTC. This sequence encodes CASSPGGSHGYTF.

The V and J genes are TRBV6-1 and TRBJ2-1; 8 nucleotides align to TRBD2. Germline V gene data show CDR1 as MNHNS and CDR2 as SASEGT. V shed 4 bases, J shed 6 bases, and the junction held 14 bases outside the gene matches. The CDR3 spans 17 residues. DNA of the CDR3: TGTGCCAGCAGTGGGAACCCCGGGACTAGGATAGCCAATGAGCAGTTCTTC. As protein: CASSGNPGTRIANEQFF.

The rearrangement links TRBV6-5 to TRBJ1-2; D may be TRBD1 (6 bases). Germline V gives CDR1 MNHEY, CDR2 SVGAGI. The CDR3 runs 13 residues. V was clipped by 6 bases and J by 8 bases, with 16 bases between them. The CDR3 nucleotides read TGTGCCAGCAGGACGCAGGGGAGAAAGGGCTACACCTTC. Its protein product is CASRTQGRKGYTF.

The chain links TRBV9 to TRBJ2-3, with D perhaps TRBD2 (5 bases). The V and J ends lost 0 bases and 0 bases respectively, with 8 bases between them. Germline V gives CDR1 SGDLS, CDR2 YYNGEE. The CDR3 has 15 amino acids. In DNA form, the CDR3 reads TGTGCCAGCAGCGTAGCAGCGGCGAGCACAGATACGCAGTATTTT. It codes for CASSVAAASTDTQYF.

This rearrangement joins TRBV30 to TRBJ2-5, with D perhaps matching TRBD2 (5 bases). The germline gives CDR1 GTSNPN, CDR2 SVGIG (reference sequence). Trimming cost V 2 bases and J 2 bases, with 6 bases left between them. The CDR3 loop spans 12 amino acids. The CDR3 bases are TGTGCCTGGAGTCCGGGGCAAGAGACCCAGTACTTC. This codes for CAWSPGQETQYF.

The V call is TRBV24-1, the J call TRBJ2-3, with D possibly matching TRBD1 (5 bases). The V gene's germline CDR1 is KGHDR and CDR2 SFDVKD. V dropped 9 bases and J dropped 4 bases, with 7 bases sitting between them. The CDR3 spans 11 residues. CDR3 in DNA: TGTGCCACCGAAGGGGCAGATACGCAGTATTTT. Its translation: CATEGADTQYF.

As DNA, the CDR3 is TGCGCCAGCAGCTTGGTGGCGGGGAACTATGGCTACACCTTC. Translated: CASSLVAGNYGYTF. This chain uses TRBV5-1 with TRBJ1-2; D is unresolved. Trimming took 0 bases from V and 2 from J, leaving 8 bases between them. Germline lookup yields CDR1 SGHRS and CDR2 YFSETQ. The CDR3 is made up of 14 amino acids.

This chain uses TRBV6-1 with TRBJ1-5; D is undetermined. CDR1 is MNHNS and CDR2 is SASEGT in the germline V gene. V was clipped by 3 bases and J by 0 bases, with 9 bases between them. The CDR3 length is 15 residues. CDR3 in amino acids: CASSENLYSNQPQHF. As DNA, the CDR3 is TGTGCCAGCAGTGAGAATCTCTATAGCAATCAGCCCCAGCATTTT.

The V gene is TRBV5-4, the J gene TRBJ2-7; D not certain. V lost 4 bases to trimming and J lost 0 bases, with 8 bases between them. Germline-derived CDR1 and CDR2 are SGHNT and YYREEE (reference sequence). The CDR3 is made up of 13 amino acids. In DNA form, the CDR3 reads TGTGCCAGCAGCATGGTAGACTCCTACGAGCAGTACTTC. This translates into CASSMVDSYEQYF.

The rearrangement uses TRBV19 and TRBJ1-1; 8 nucleotides match TRBD1. With 3 bases clipped from V and 0 bases from J, the junction kept 0 bases outside the gene matches. CDR1 and CDR2 (germline): LNHDA, SQIVND (reference sequence). CDR3 size: 14 residues. CDR3 sequence reads: CASSMGQVNTEAFF. CDR3 in DNA: TGTGCCAGTAGTATGGGACAGGTGAACACTGAAGCTTTCTTT.

This chain's CDR3 is CASSPYRGGYNEQFF. In DNA form, the CDR3 reads TGTGCCAGCAGCCCCTATAGGGGAGGTTACAATGAGCAGTTCTTC. This chain uses TRBV9 with TRBJ2-1, with D possibly matching TRBD2 (6 bases). V was trimmed by 4 bases and J by 4 bases, leaving 15 bases between them. Germline V gene data show CDR1 as SGDLS and CDR2 as YYNGEE. This CDR3 spans 15 amino acids.

V and J are TRBV5-1 and TRBJ1-5; 7 bases map to TRBD1. CDR3 length: 15 residues. The V segment lost 0 bases and the J segment 4 bases; nucleotides outside the gene matches: 4. Germline values: CDR1 SGHRS, CDR2 YFSETQ. The CDR3 region has the DNA TGCGCCAGCAGCTTGGGACAGGGATTAAATCAGCCCCAGCATTTT. Translating gives CASSLGQGLNQPQHF.

This CDR3 reads CASSSGRGTGELFF. As DNA, the CDR3 is TGTGCCAGCAGCTCCGGTAGGGGGACCGGGGAGCTGTTTTTT. The chain joins TRBV7-3 to TRBJ2-2, with D perhaps TRBD1 (6 bases). The CDR3 loop spans 14 amino acids. Per germline, CDR1 SGHTA and CDR2 FQGTGA. V lost 4 bases and J lost 5, with 11 bases in between.

The chain has TRBV29-1 and TRBJ1-2; a possible D gene is TRBD1 (6 bases). The CDR3 sequence is 13 residues long. V was clipped by 3 bases and J by 1 base, with 9 bases between them. Per germline, CDR1 SQVTM and CDR2 ANQGSEA. CDR3 DNA: TGCAGCGTTGAGGCAGGGGATAACTATGGCTACACCTTC. Translation gives CSVEAGDNYGYTF.

V usage is TRBV4-3 and J usage is TRBJ1-1, with 9 bases that match TRBD1. Germline V gene sequence: CDR1 LGHNA, CDR2 YSLEER. V shed 5 bases, J shed 5 bases, and the junction held 12 bases outside the gene matches. There are 16 residues in the CDR3. The CDR3 DNA reads as TGCGCCAGCAGCTACCAACAGGGGGCCCTGGAGACTGAAGCTTTCTTT. Translating gives CASSYQQGALETEAFF.

The J gene is TRBJ2-7, the V gene TRBV9; perhaps TRBD1 as D (5 bases). V lost 0 bases and J 1 base, leaving 8 bases between the germline ends. CDR3 length equals 14 residues. Germline V lookup: CDR1 SGDLS, CDR2 YYNGEE. The CDR3 DNA sequence: TGTGCCAGCAGCGTAGAGGACACGTCCTACGAGCAGTACTTC. It encodes CASSVEDTSYEQYF. The variable domain in full, completed from reference TRBV9 and TRBJ2-7, reads DSGVTQTPKHLITATGQRVTLRCSPRSGDLSVYWYQQSLDQGLQFLIQYYNGEERAKGNILERFSAQQFPDLHSELNLSSLELGDSALYFCASSVEDTSYEQYFGPGTRLTVT.

The chain uses TRBV5-4 and TRBJ2-6; perhaps TRBD1 as D (5 bases). The CDR3 runs 16 residues. CDR1 and CDR2 from the germline V gene are SGHNT and YYREEE (reference sequence). V lost 4 bases and J lost 0, with 11 bases in between. CDR3 bases: TGTGCCAGCAGCGTCGACAGACCCTCTGGGGCCAACGTCCTGACTTTC. Translating it yields CASSVDRPSGANVLTF. Full variable domain (outside the CDR3, taken from reference TRBV5-4 and TRBJ2-6): ETGVTQSPTHLIKTRGQQVTLRCSSQSGHNTVSWYQQALGQGPQFIFQYYREEENGRGNFPPRFSGLQFPNYSSELNVNALELDDSALYLCASSVDRPSGANVLTFGAGSRLTVL.